A selection of T cell receptor beta chains follows, all from one sample in a study of cytomegalovirus exposure and HLA in healthy donors. Some clones are missing from TCRdb's copy, which holds only in-frame ones; the method was immunoSEQ multiplex PCR. Of about 180,000 clones in the sample, 76% were seen once. The sample comprised PBMCs. These receptors were taken from a young man in good health and CMV-seronegative. Each CDR3 is given with its conserved first and last residue. A D gene is named only where the DNA matches it firmly. Expanded clones get a size class; other rows say once, few or many, or leave the size out.

cdr3_length	v_call	d_call	j_call	clone_size	cdr3_nt	cdr3_aa
14	TRBV13	TRBD1	TRBJ2-7	-	TGTGCCAGCAGCCCGGGACAGGGCTCCTACGAGCAGTACTTC	CASSPGQGSYEQYF
14	TRBV13	TRBD2	TRBJ2-7	-	TGTGCCAGCAGCCTGAGCGGGGGGCTCTACGAGCAGTACTTC	CASSLSGGLYEQYF
12	TRBV2	-	TRBJ2-5	-	TGTGCCAGCAGTGTCCAGGGAGAGACCCAGTACTTC	CASSVQGETQYF
14	TRBV30	TRBD1	TRBJ1-3	-	TGTGCCCTTGGGACAGGGGGGTCGGGAAACACCATATATTTT	CALGTGGSGNTIYF
15	TRBV28	-	TRBJ1-1	few	TGTGCCAGCAGTACCCCCATGCAGGGGAACACTGAAGCTTTCTTT	CASSTPMQGNTEAFF
12	TRBV19	-	TRBJ1-1	-	TGTGCCAGTAGTATTGCGGGCGGTGGAGCTTTCTTT	CASSIAGGGAFF
14	TRBV6-1	TRBD1	TRBJ2-7	few	TGTGCCAGCAGTGGACAGGGGGCTCCTCCTGAGCAGTACTTC	CASSGQGAPPEQYF
15	TRBV11-1	TRBD2	TRBJ2-7	-	TGTGCCAGCAGCCTGGGGACTAGCGGGACCTACGAGCAGTACTTC	CASSLGTSGTYEQYF
13	TRBV28	-	TRBJ2-3	-	TGTGCCAGCAGTTTTTCGACGAGGGATACGCAGTATTTT	CASSFSTRDTQYF
13	TRBV28	TRBD1	TRBJ1-2	-	TGTGCCGCCGGGACAGGGGCCAACTATGGCTACACCTTC	CAAGTGANYGYTF
12	TRBV5-1	-	TRBJ2-5	-	TGCGCCAGCAGCATCCCACAAGAGACCCAGTACTTC	CASSIPQETQYF
15	TRBV27	TRBD1	TRBJ1-5	-	TGTGCCAGCAGTTTTGGGACAGGGGGCCTTCAGCCCCAGCATTTT	CASSFGTGGLQPQHF
14	TRBV19	TRBD1	TRBJ1-6	-	TGTGCCAGTGGTCCCCGGGACAGGGGTTCACCCCTCCACTTT	CASGPRDRGSPLHF
14	TRBV5-1	-	TRBJ2-5	once	TGCGCCAGCAGCCCAACAGAGGGGAGGGAGACCCAGTACTTC	CASSPTEGRETQYF
14	TRBV6-1	TRBD1	TRBJ1-1	-	TGTGCCAGCAGTGAAGGGCAGGGGGCCACTGAAGCTTTCTTT	CASSEGQGATEAFF
12	TRBV19	-	TRBJ1-1	-	TGTGCCAGTACATTCCCGAACACTGAAGCTTTCTTT	CASTFPNTEAFF
15	TRBV30	-	TRBJ1-1	-	TGTGCCTGGAGACGCGAGGCGGTACCCGGCTCGGAAGCTTTCTTT	CAWRREAVPGSEAFF
11	TRBV5-1	-	TRBJ2-7	-	TGCGCCAGCAGCTCTTCCTACGAGCAGTACTTC	CASSSSYEQYF
13	TRBV28	-	TRBJ1-2	-	TGTGCCAGCAGTTTTGGGGGGGGCGGCGGCTACACCTTC	CASSFGGGGGYTF
15	TRBV9	-	TRBJ1-1	-	TGTGCCAGCAGCGTAGGCAGTCTAGGAAACACTGAAGCTTTCTTT	CASSVGSLGNTEAFF
11	TRBV20-1	-	TRBJ1-2	few	TGCAGTGCCACCGACAGCTATGGCTACACCTTC	CSATDSYGYTF
14	TRBV29-1	TRBD1	TRBJ2-7	-	TGCAGCGTTTATACCGGGACAGGGGGTTACGAGCAGTACTTC	CSVYTGTGGYEQYF
14	TRBV27	-	TRBJ2-7	once	TGTGCCAGCAGTTTACGGGGGAATTGGTACGAGCAGTACTTC	CASSLRGNWYEQYF
18	TRBV10-3	TRBD2	TRBJ2-3	-	TGTGCCATCAGTGCAACCCACGGACTAGCGGGAAGCACAGATACGCAGTATTTT	CAISATHGLAGSTDTQYF
12	TRBV6-6	-	TRBJ1-2	few	TGTGCCAGCAGCCCGGGGGGGGGCGGCTACACCTTC	CASSPGGGGYTF
17	TRBV9	-	TRBJ2-1	-	TGTGCCAGCAGCGTAGGTTTGCGGGCCCAAGGAGACAATGAGCAGTTCTTC	CASSVGLRAQGDNEQFF
14	TRBV18	-	TRBJ2-1	few	TGTGCCAGCTCACCACCTAGCTCCTACAATGAGCAGTTCTTC	CASSPPSSYNEQFF
15	TRBV6-5	-	TRBJ1-5	-	TGTGCCAGCTCGAGGTCTGGGGCTAGCAATCAGCCCCAGCATTTT	CASSRSGASNQPQHF
16	TRBV30	TRBD2	TRBJ2-1	once	TGTGCCTGGAGTGTATTGGGACTAGCGGGGGGCAATGAGCAGTTCTTC	CAWSVLGLAGGNEQFF
13	TRBV18	-	TRBJ1-1	-	TGTGCCAGCTCACCTGCGCCGGGACTTGAAGCTTTCTTT	CASSPAPGLEAFF
13	TRBV7-2	-	TRBJ1-1	-	TGTGCCAGCAGCCGGGGGGGGGACACTGAAGCTTTCTTT	CASSRGGDTEAFF
15	TRBV5-6	TRBD2	TRBJ2-7	-	TGTGCCAGCAGCCAAAGACTAGCGGGGCTCTACGAGCAGTACTTC	CASSQRLAGLYEQYF
13	TRBV29-1	TRBD1	TRBJ1-1	-	TGCAGCGTTATCAAGGGACAGGGGGATGAAGCTTTCTTT	CSVIKGQGDEAFF
15	TRBV28	-	TRBJ1-5	-	TGTGCCATCTCTACACCGTCGGGGAGGAATCAGCCCCAGCATTTT	CAISTPSGRNQPQHF
18	TRBV27	-	TRBJ2-5	-	TGTGCCAGCAGTAGAAGGCAGTGGAGCGGGCTGGGGGGAGAGACCCAGTACTTC	CASSRRQWSGLGGETQYF
18	TRBV15	-	TRBJ1-1	-	TGTGCCACCAGTCCTTTATCCGGGCAGGGGACCCCCGGAACTGAAGCTTTCTTT	CATSPLSGQGTPGTEAFF
17	TRBV27	TRBD2	TRBJ2-3	-	TGTGCCAGCAGTTTATCCTCTCTAGCGGGAGGGGGGGATACGCAGTATTTT	CASSLSSLAGGGDTQYF
15	TRBV5-1	TRBD1	TRBJ1-1	-	TGCGCCAGCAGCGCATACGACAGGGGGAACGCTGAAGCTTTCTTT	CASSAYDRGNAEAFF
12	TRBV28	-	TRBJ1-6	few	TGTGCCAGCGGGTCGGGAGATTCACCCCTCCACTTT	CASGSGDSPLHF
15	TRBV27	TRBD1	TRBJ2-5	few	TGTGCCAGCAGTTTACAGGGGGCGCCTAGGGAGACCCAGTACTTC	CASSLQGAPRETQYF
11	TRBV20-1	-	TRBJ2-3	-	TGCAGTGCTAGAGGTGTATTTCCGCAGTATTTT	CSARGVFPQYF
13	TRBV7-9	-	TRBJ2-5	once	TGTGCCAGCAGCACCCTATTACAAGAGACCCAGTACTTC	CASSTLLQETQYF
14	TRBV5-1	TRBD1	TRBJ2-7	-	TGCGCCAGCAGCGTGGACAGGGGGTTCTACGAGCAGTACTTC	CASSVDRGFYEQYF
13	TRBV28	-	TRBJ2-7	-	TGTGCCAGCAGTTTCGGGGTCTCCTACGAGCAGTACTTC	CASSFGVSYEQYF
14	TRBV28	TRBD1	TRBJ1-1	-	TGTGCCAGCAGTTTACGGACAGGGAGCACTGAAGCTTTCTTT	CASSLRTGSTEAFF
17	TRBV28	TRBD1	TRBJ1-4	few	TGTGCCAGCACCCCCGGGACAGGGGGCAAGGTTAATGAAAAACTGTTTTTT	CASTPGTGGKVNEKLFF
14	TRBV2	TRBD1	TRBJ1-1	-	TGTGCCAGCAGTGTTGAGGGGGCTGGCACTGAAGCTTTCTTT	CASSVEGAGTEAFF
16	TRBV5-1	TRBD2	TRBJ2-7	once	TGCGCCAGCAGCGCGGGACTAGCGGGAGGATTTTCCGAGCAGTACTTC	CASSAGLAGGFSEQYF
14	TRBV18	TRBD1	TRBJ1-1	-	TGTGCCAGCTCAGATACAGGGGTGAACACTGAAGCTTTCTTT	CASSDTGVNTEAFF
18	TRBV7-9	TRBD2	TRBJ2-3	-	TGTGCCAGCAGCTTCTTAGCGGGAGGGCCCGGTAACACAGATACGCAGTATTTT	CASSFLAGGPGNTDTQYF
14	TRBV28	-	TRBJ1-6	-	TGTGCCAGCAGTTTTGGCAGGGGCCACTCACCCCTCCACTTT	CASSFGRGHSPLHF
14	TRBV28	TRBD1	TRBJ1-5	-	TGTGCCAGCAGCGGGACAGGACCTTATCAGCCCCAGCATTTT	CASSGTGPYQPQHF
16	TRBV15	-	TRBJ2-7	-	TGTGCCACCAGCAGAGATGCGTCAGGGCGGTTCAATGAGCAGTACTTC	CATSRDASGRFNEQYF
16	TRBV7-2	TRBD2	TRBJ2-3	-	TGTGCCAGCAGCTTCGGACTAGCGGGGGGGCTGGATACGCAGTATTTT	CASSFGLAGGLDTQYF
17	TRBV6-4	-	TRBJ2-2	-	TGTGCCAGCAGAAGAACCTTTGGGGGGGGCGACACCGGGGAGCTGTTTTTT	CASRRTFGGGDTGELFF